The subject of this entry is one T cell receptor (beta chain). Alongside a J-beta primer mix, a sample-barcoded 5' primer served in a second PCR lasting about 6 to 11 cycles. Every cDNA molecule bore a tag from a template-switch adaptor containing 12 random nucleotides. TCRdb re-called the 5' RACE reads with MiXCR, one entry per CDR3 protein. The data contain 1.5 million to 2 million distinct CDR3 sequences, 39% of them singletons. The study isolated at least 6 million PBMCs from each sample. This specimen comes from a study of blood T cells in healthy people across ages. Germline V gene data show CDR1 as SGHRS and CDR2 as YFSETQ. The CDR3 has 14 residues. V lost 2 bases to trimming and J lost 6 bases, with 14 bases between them.

The source is a human donor in good health. The chain has TRBV5-1 and TRBJ2-5; D gene ambiguous. Specimen: blood. The DNA of the CDR3 is TGCGCCAGCAGCTTTGGTACCCCTCCGAAGACCCAGTACTTC. It specifies CASSFGTPPKTQYF.